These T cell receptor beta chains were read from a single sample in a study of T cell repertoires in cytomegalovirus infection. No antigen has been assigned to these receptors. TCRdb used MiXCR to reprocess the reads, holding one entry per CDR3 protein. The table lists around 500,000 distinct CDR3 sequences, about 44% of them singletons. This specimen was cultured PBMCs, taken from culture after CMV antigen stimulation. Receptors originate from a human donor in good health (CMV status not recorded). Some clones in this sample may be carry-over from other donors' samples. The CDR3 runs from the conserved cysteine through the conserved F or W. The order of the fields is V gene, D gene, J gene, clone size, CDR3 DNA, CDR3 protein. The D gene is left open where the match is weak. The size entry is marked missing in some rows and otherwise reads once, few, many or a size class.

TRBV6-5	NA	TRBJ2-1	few	TGTGCCAGCAGCTTGCTCCCAGGGAGCTCCTACAATGAGCAGTTCTTC	CASSLLPGSSYNEQFF
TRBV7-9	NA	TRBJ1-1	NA	TGTGCCAGCAGAAGAGAGCCTGGAGCTTTCTTT	CASRREPGAFF
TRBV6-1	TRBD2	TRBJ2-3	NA	TGTGCCAGCGGGAGCGGGGCCCCCCTGGGGAGCACAGATACGCAGTATTTT	CASGSGAPLGSTDTQYF
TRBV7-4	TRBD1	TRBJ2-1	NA	TGTGCCAGCAGTCCATCAGGGGGCCGTGAGCAGTTCTTC	CASSPSGGREQFF
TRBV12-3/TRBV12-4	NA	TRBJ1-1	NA	TGTGCCAGCAGTTTACCGGGCCAGACTGAAGCTTTCTTT	CASSLPGQTEAFF
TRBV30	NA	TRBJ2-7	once	TGTGCCTGGAGTAGGCCCGTTTCCTACGAGCAGTACTTC	CAWSRPVSYEQYF
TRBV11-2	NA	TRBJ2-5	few	TGTGCCAGCAGCTTTCGTGGTAGGAAAGAGACCCAGTACTTC	CASSFRGRKETQYF
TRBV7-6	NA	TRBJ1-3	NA	TGTGCCAGCAGCTTAGAAGGCCGGCTTTACTCTGGAAACACCATAAATTTT	CASSLEGRLYSGNTINF
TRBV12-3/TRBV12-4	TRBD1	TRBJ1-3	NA	TGTGCCAGCCTAGGACAGGGAGGAAACACCATATATTTT	CASLGQGGNTIYF
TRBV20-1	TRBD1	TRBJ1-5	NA	TGCAGTGCTATCCCACCCGGACAGGGGAATCAGCCCCAGCATTTT	CSAIPPGQGNQPQHF
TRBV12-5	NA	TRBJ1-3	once	TGTGCTAGTGGTTTAGATATCCCCGGGACACTGACTGGAAACACCATATATTTT	CASGLDIPGTLTGNTIYF
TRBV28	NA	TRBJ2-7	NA	TGTGCCAGCAGCTCGGACCGAAGGGGGTCCTACGAGCAGTACTTC	CASSSDRRGSYEQYF
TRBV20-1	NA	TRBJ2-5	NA	TGCAGTGCCGGGGACGTCGGACGGCAGGCGACCCAGTACTTC	CSAGDVGRQATQYF
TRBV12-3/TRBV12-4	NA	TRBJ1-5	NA	TGTGCCAGCAGCCCCAGGGAGGGACGCAATCAGCCCCAGCATTTT	CASSPREGRNQPQHF
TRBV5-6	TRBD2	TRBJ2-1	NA	TGTGCCAGCAGCTTTGTTGTGGTGGAAGCGGGGGGAAGTAATGAGCAGTTCTTC	CASSFVVVEAGGSNEQFF
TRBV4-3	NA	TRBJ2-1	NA	TGCGCCAGCAGCCAAGATGGTTTAGCGGCCCAGTTCTTC	CASSQDGLAAQFF
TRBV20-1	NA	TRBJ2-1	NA	TGCAGTGCTAGGGAGGGAGACTACAATGAGCAGTTCTTC	CSAREGDYNEQFF
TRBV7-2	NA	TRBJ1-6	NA	TGTGCCAGCAGCGAGAGACAGGAAGATTCACCCCTCCACTTT	CASSERQEDSPLHF
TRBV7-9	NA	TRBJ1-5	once	TGTGCCAGCAGCTCTGAGCCGGCGTCGGTATCTCCCCAGCATTTT	CASSSEPASVSPQHF
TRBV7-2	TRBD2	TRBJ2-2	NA	TGTGCCAGCAGCCAAGGACTAGCGGGGGTCACCGGGGAGCTGTTTTTT	CASSQGLAGVTGELFF
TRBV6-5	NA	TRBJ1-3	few	TGTGCCAGCACCTCCTCTGGAAACACCATATATTTT	CASTSSGNTIYF
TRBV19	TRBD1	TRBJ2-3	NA	TGTGCCAGTAGTCGACCAGACAGGGCGGTGGATACGCAGTATTTT	CASSRPDRAVDTQYF
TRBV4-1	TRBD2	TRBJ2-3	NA	TGCGCCAGCAGCCCTAGCGGGGGGGCCTCAGATACGCAGTATTTT	CASSPSGGASDTQYF
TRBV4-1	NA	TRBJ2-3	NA	TGTGCCAGCAGCCAAGAACCGGGGGATAGCACAGATACGCAGTATTTT	CASSQEPGDSTDTQYF
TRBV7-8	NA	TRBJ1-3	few	TGTGCCAGCAGCCCGGGAAGGGACTTTCGCTCTGGAAACACCATATATTTT	CASSPGRDFRSGNTIYF
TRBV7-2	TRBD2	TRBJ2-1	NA	TGTGCCAGCAGCCCCGGGGGGAGCGGATCCTACAATGAGCAGTTCTTC	CASSPGGSGSYNEQFF
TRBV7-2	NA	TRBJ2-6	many	TGTGCCAGCAGCCTCCTCGGTCTACGCTCTGGGGCCAACGTCCTGACTTTC	CASSLLGLRSGANVLTF
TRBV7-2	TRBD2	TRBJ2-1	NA	TGTGCCAGCAGCTTATTGCTAGCGGGGAACAATGAGCAGTTCTTC	CASSLLLAGNNEQFF
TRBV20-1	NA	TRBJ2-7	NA	TGCAGTGCTAGAGGACAGTTCTACGAGCAGTACTTC	CSARGQFYEQYF
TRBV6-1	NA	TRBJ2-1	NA	TGTGCCAGCAGTGAAAGGTCAGAGCAGTTCTTC	CASSERSEQFF
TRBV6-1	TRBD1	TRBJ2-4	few	TGTGCCAGCAGTGGTGGGACAGGGATTTTACACATTCAGTACTTC	CASSGGTGILHIQYF
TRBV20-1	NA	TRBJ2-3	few	TGCAGTGCTCCCCCTGGGGGCACAGATACGCAGTATTTT	CSAPPGGTDTQYF
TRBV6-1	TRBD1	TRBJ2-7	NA	TGTGCCAGCAGCGCCGGGACAGGGAAGTACTTC	CASSAGTGKYF
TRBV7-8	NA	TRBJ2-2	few	TGTGCCAGCAGCTTAGTACGGGCCCCCGGGGAGCTGTTTTTT	CASSLVRAPGELFF
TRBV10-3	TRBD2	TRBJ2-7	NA	TGTGCCATCAGCCGATCTAGCGGTACCTACGAGCAGTACTTC	CAISRSSGTYEQYF
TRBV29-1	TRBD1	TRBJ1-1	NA	TGCAGCGTGAGGACAGGGAGAAGCACTGAAGCTTTCTTT	CSVRTGRSTEAFF
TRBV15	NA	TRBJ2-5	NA	TGTGCCACCAGCAGAGATAGGCCTGGGGAGACCCAGTACTTC	CATSRDRPGETQYF
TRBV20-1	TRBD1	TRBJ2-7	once	TGCAGTGCTTCACAGGGGGCTAGCTCCTACGAGCAGTACTTC	CSASQGASSYEQYF
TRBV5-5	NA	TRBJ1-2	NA	TGTGCCAGCAGCTTGGGGCTGGACAGACTGAACTATGGCTACACCTTC	CASSLGLDRLNYGYTF
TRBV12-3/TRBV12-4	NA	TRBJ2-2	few	TGTGCCAGCAGTTTCCCCTCAACGAACACCGGGGAGCTGTTTTTT	CASSFPSTNTGELFF
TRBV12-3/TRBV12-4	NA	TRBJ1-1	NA	TGTGCCAGCAGTTTAGGACAGGCTGAAGCTTTCTTT	CASSLGQAEAFF